The clone carrying this TCR beta chain was seen ten or more times. What it binds is unknown. Trimming took off 5 bases at V and 3 bases at J, with 13 bases between the two ends. The CDR3 length is 15 residues. Germline lookup yields CDR1 MNHEY and CDR2 SMNVEV (reference sequence). These data come from a study of beta chain features in type 1 diabetes. Regarding the study as a whole: Amplification by PCR could prefer shorter templates, with the same effect in patients and controls. Among patients with Type 1 diabetes, TCRB CDR3s were moderately but significantly shorter in every one of the four CD4+ subsets. Compared with healthy donors, patients appeared to share more similar naive, central memory and regulatory TCRB repertoires.

Every bit of the isolated RNA underwent reverse transcription, so sequencing read expressed TCRB transcripts. The assay was immunoSEQ multiplex PCR, and TCRdb's table has in-frame clones only and misses some. The profile shows 300,000 or so clones, 9.3% of them singletons. The specimen was central memory CD4+ T cells from blood. The TCR sequence derives from a man under 40 with type 1 diabetes. This chain joins TRBV27 and TRBJ1-4, with TRBD1 as a possible D gene (5 bases). The CDR3 bases are TGTGCCAGCAGTCGCTATCGACAGCCTAATGAAAAACTGTTTTTT. Amino acid sequence: CASSRYRQPNEKLFF. Full variable domain (outside the CDR3, taken from reference TRBV27 and TRBJ1-4): EAQVTQNPRYLITVTGKKLTVTCSQNMNHEYMSWYRQDPGLGLRQIYYSMNVEVTDKGDVPEGYKVSRKEKRNFPLILESPSPNQTSLYFCASSRYRQPNEKLFFGSGTQLSVL.